Shown below are 16 T cell receptor beta chains from a single sample sequenced in a study of graft-versus-host responses after intestinal transplantation. Profiled with immunoSEQ multiplex PCR; TCRdb holds only in-frame clones, not every one. The sample lists about 70,000 clones, around 91% occurring once. What these receptors recognize is not known. Material: unstimulated CD8+ T cells sorted from spleen or lymph node cells, obtained before intestinal transplant. Receptor source: a human donor who received an intestinal transplant.

The chain combines TRBV5-1 with TRBJ2-5, with 11 bases aligning to TRBD1. V lost 3 bases to trimming and J lost 5 bases; unmatched junction nucleotides: 6. The CDR3 consists of 15 residues. Looked up from germline, CDR1 is SGHRS and CDR2 is YFSETQ. DNA for the CDR3: TGCGCCAGCAGCTCGTGGACAGGGGGCGTTGAGACCCAGTACTTC. Translated: CASSSWTGGVETQYF.

The V call is TRBV5-8, the J call TRBJ1-1; D not resolved. V lost 0 bases to trimming and J lost 0 bases, with 9 bases between them. The CDR3 is made up of 15 amino acids. Per the germline V gene, CDR1 is SGHTS and CDR2 is YDEGEE. The CDR3 coding sequence is TGTGCCAGCAGCTTGGTCGCGCTAATGAACACTGAAGCTTTCTTT. Its protein product is CASSLVALMNTEAFF.

V is TRBV2 and J is TRBJ1-1, with D perhaps matching TRBD1 (5 bases). Germline V gene sequence: CDR1 SNHLY, CDR2 FYNNEI. The CDR3 length is 14 residues. Trimming left V 6 bases short and J 4 bases short, with 15 bases between. CDR3 region: CASSEWVGGTEAFF. The CDR3 bases are TGTGCCAGCAGCGAGTGGGTCGGGGGCACTGAAGCTTTCTTT.

This clone was found once. This chain links TRBV6-1 with TRBJ2-1, with 9 bases identical to TRBD1. Germline CDR1 reads MNHNS; CDR2 reads SASEGT. Trimming took 4 bases from V and 7 from J; bases not matched to a gene: 2. The CDR3 consists of 13 residues. The chain's CDR3 is CASSGTGENEQFF. In DNA, the CDR3 is TGTGCCAGCAGTGGGACAGGGGAAAATGAGCAGTTCTTC.

The chain recombines TRBV15 with TRBJ2-2; D is unclear. The CDR3 runs 12 residues. V lost 7 bases and J 4 bases, leaving 7 bases between the germline ends. Germline loops: CDR1 LNHNV, CDR2 YYDKDF (reference sequence). The DNA for the CDR3 is TGTGCCACCATGGAGAGCACCGGGGAGCTGTTTTTT. This gives the protein CATMESTGELFF.

This chain links TRBV19 with TRBJ2-2; TRBD2 matches at 8 bases. V lost 3 bases, J lost 6 bases, and 12 bases stayed unmatched. Germline CDR1 is LNHDA and CDR2 is SQIVND (reference sequence). The CDR3 loop spans 17 amino acids. The CDR3 loop is CASSIVSGGLVPGELFF. CDR3 sequence (DNA): TGTGCCAGTAGTATCGTCAGCGGGGGACTAGTCCCCGGGGAGCTGTTTTTT.

Only one count was recorded for this clone. The chain uses TRBV6-5 and TRBJ2-7; possibly TRBD1 for D (5 bases). Trimming took off 8 bases at V and 0 bases at J, with 14 bases between the two ends. The CDR3 length is 14 residues. CDR1 and CDR2 from the germline V gene are MNHEY and SVGAGI. The CDR3 is CASRAGASSYEQYF. The CDR3 nucleotides read TGTGCCAGCCGGGCTGGGGCTAGCTCCTACGAGCAGTACTTC.

The CDR3 loop is CASSQPTSGGDRETQYF. CDR3 in DNA: TGCGCCAGCAGCCAACCGACTAGCGGGGGGGATCGAGAGACCCAGTACTTC. The chain couples TRBV4-1 to TRBJ2-5; TRBD2 aligns across 14 bases. Germline trimming cut 2 bases from V and 4 bases from J; bases unmatched to any gene: 6. Germline CDR1 MGHRA, CDR2 YSYEKL. This CDR3 region has 17 residues.

V gene TRBV11-1 combines with J gene TRBJ2-2, with 8 bases identical to TRBD1. Germline CDR1 is SGHAT and CDR2 is FQDESV (reference sequence). The CDR3 has 16 residues. J gave up 1 base and V 1 base, and 2 bases lay outside the gene matches. This CDR3 reads CASSLGQGQNTGELFF. In DNA form, the CDR3 reads TGTGCCAGCAGCTTAGGACAGGGGCAGAACACCGGGGAGCTGTTTTTT.

V is TRBV5-4 and J is TRBJ2-1; weak D call: TRBD2 (7 bases). The CDR3 is 15 amino acids. The ends were cut back, 4 bases at V and 2 bases at J, with 13 bases in the middle. Germline assignment: CDR1 SGHNT and CDR2 YYREEE (reference sequence). The CDR3 sequence: CASSRGDTTYNEQFF. CDR3 sequence (DNA): TGTGCCAGCAGCCGGGGGGACACCACCTACAATGAGCAGTTCTTC.

This clone was counted a few times. Other nucleotide sequences in the sample specify the same CDR3. The genes are TRBV2 and TRBJ1-6; no clear D. Germline V lookup: CDR1 SNHLY, CDR2 FYNNEI. V shed 1 base and J shed 0 bases, with 4 bases lying between them. The CDR3 contains 15 residues. CDR3 amino acids: CASSEDSSYNSPLHF. CDR3 nucleotides: TGTGCCAGCAGTGAAGACAGCTCCTATAATTCACCCCTCCACTTT.

The sample holds a few counts of this clone. The chain is built from TRBV29-1 and TRBJ2-2; no clear D gene. Trimming took 6 bases from V and 6 from J, leaving 11 bases between them. This CDR3 is 12 amino acids long. Germline V gene lookup returns CDR1 SQVTM and CDR2 ANQGSEA. As DNA, the CDR3 is TGCAGCGTCATCACGGTGGCCGGGGAGCTGTTTTTT. Its translation is CSVITVAGELFF.

The J gene is TRBJ1-1, the V gene TRBV7-3; 8 nucleotides match TRBD1. This CDR3 has 14 residues. V shed 2 bases and J 4 bases; nucleotides not matched to a gene: 3. CDR1 and CDR2 from the germline V gene are SGHTA and FQGTGA. In DNA form, the CDR3 reads TGTGCCAGCAGCTTACAGGGGGCTTTCACTGAAGCTTTCTTT. It specifies CASSLQGAFTEAFF.

The chain recombines TRBV4-2 with TRBJ1-1; 7 nucleotides agree with TRBD1. CDR1 LGHNA and CDR2 YNFKEQ come from the germline V gene. The CDR3 sequence is 14 residues long. V lost 4 bases, J lost 2 bases, and 4 bases stayed unmatched. CDR3 nucleotide sequence: TGTGCCAGCAGCCCGGGACAGACTAACACTGAAGCTTTCTTT. Its protein product is CASSPGQTNTEAFF.

The genes are TRBV19 and TRBJ1-1, with unresolved D. Germline V gene lookup returns CDR1 LNHDA and CDR2 SQIVND (reference sequence). The CDR3 runs 13 residues. Trimming stripped 6 bases from V and 5 bases from J, with 13 bases between. CDR3 nucleotides: TGTGCCAGTAGCCCCAACCCGGGGACTGAAGCTTTCTTT. Its translation: CASSPNPGTEAFF.

The chain carries TRBV6-5 and TRBJ2-1; TRBD2 agrees at 8 bases. The CDR3 runs 14 residues. Germline V gene sequence: CDR1 MNHEY, CDR2 SVGAGI. J gave up 4 bases and V 6 bases, and 5 bases lay outside the gene matches. The CDR3 spells CASRPIAGYNEQFF. For the CDR3, the DNA is TGTGCCAGCAGACCGATAGCGGGGTACAATGAGCAGTTCTTC.